The 26 T cell receptor beta chains below were found in one sample sequenced in a study of T-cell memory formation after mild COVID-19. Each CDR3 protein gets one entry after TCRdb re-called the 5' RACE reads with MiXCR. This table has over 250,000 distinct CDR3 sequences, 15% to 20% appearing once. Input material: PBMCs or a T cell subset sorted from them (not recorded which). The receptors derive from a man younger than 30 who had mild COVID-19 (a few samples of this study predate the infection). Cell type and time point are not known.

Comments on this clonotype: Sequence at one end of the junction differs from germline and may be a read error. The CDR3 here is CASSGGPGPSNQKLFF. CDR3 DNA sequence: TGTGCCAGCAGCGGCGGGCCGGGCCCCAGTAATCAAAAACTGTTTTTT. This chain joins TRBV9 and TRBJ1-4; D not resolved. The CDR3 extends over 16 amino acids. CDR1 is SGDLS, CDR2 YYNGEE, per germline. The full variable domain, its missing parts supplied by reference TRBV9 and TRBJ1-4, is DSGVTQTPKHLITATGQRVTLRCSPRSGDLSVYWYQQSLDQGLQFLIQYYNGEERAKGNILERFSAQQFPDLHSELNLSSLELGDSALYFCASSGGPGPSNQKLFFGSGTQLSVL.

This clonotype showed up just a few times. This chain uses TRBV7-2 with TRBJ2-7; D ambiguous. The CDR3 extends over 13 amino acids. V gave up 1 base and J gave up 6 bases, with 10 bases separating them. CDR1 and CDR2 (germline): SGHTA, FQGNSA. The CDR3 DNA reads TGTGCCAGCAGCTTAGTGGTAGGCCTCGAGCAGTACTTC. As protein: CASSLVVGLEQYF.

This clonotype was detected only a few times. The gene calls are TRBV14 and TRBJ2-1; 9 bases match TRBD2. The CDR3 extends over 18 amino acids. Looked up from germline, CDR1 is SGHDN and CDR2 is FVKESK. The J segment lost 6 bases and the V segment lost 0 bases, leaving 12 bases of the junction unmatched. The CDR3, as DNA: TGTGCCAGCAGCCAAGACGTACCAGGGACTAGCTTTTTCAATGAGCAGTTCTTC. Residues: CASSQDVPGTSFFNEQFF.

J is TRBJ2-7 and V is TRBV20-1; 7 bases agree with TRBD1. Per germline, CDR1 DFQATT and CDR2 SNEGSKA (reference sequence). Trimming cost V 6 bases and J 2 bases; bases outside gene matches: 13. This CDR3 is built from 15 residues. The CDR3 DNA reads as TGCAGTGCCCTCGAAGGGGGCTCACTTACCTACGAGCAGTACTTC. Protein product: CSALEGGSLTYEQYF.

This clonotype has a count of ten or more. The V and J genes are TRBV2 and TRBJ1-5; D gene uncertain. Between the trimmed V and J ends, which lost 5 bases and 0 bases, there was a span of 11 bases. Germline V CDR1 and CDR2: SNHLY, FYNNEI. This CDR3 is 15 amino acids long. CDR3 sequence: CASSKSTVSNQPQHF. As DNA, the CDR3 is TGTGCCAGCAGTAAGAGTACGGTTAGCAATCAGCCCCAGCATTTT.

This clonotype was detected only a few times. This chain connects TRBV4-3 to TRBJ1-1; D is unclear. The length of the CDR3 is 14 residues. Germline CDR1 LGHNA, CDR2 YSLEER. V was clipped by 1 base and J by 7 bases, with 13 bases between them. As DNA, the CDR3 is TGCGCCAGCAGCCAAGTTTTTCGGGGTGATGAAGCTTTCTTT. It is translated as CASSQVFRGDEAFF.

V usage is TRBV6-6 and J usage is TRBJ1-3; TRBD1 matches 10 bases. CDR1 and CDR2 (germline): MNHNY, SVGAGI (reference sequence). The CDR3 consists of 15 residues. Unmatched junction bases numbered 1, after V lost 5 bases and J lost 0 bases. DNA for the CDR3: TGTGCCAGCAGTGGACAGGGGGTCTCTGGAAACACCATATATTTT. Protein sequence: CASSGQGVSGNTIYF.

The V gene is TRBV7-9, the J gene TRBJ1-1; unclear D gene. Germline CDR1 reads SEHNR; CDR2 reads FQNEAQ (reference sequence). This CDR3 is built from 9 residues. Trimming pared 10 bases from V and 6 bases from J, leaving 6 bases between. CDR3 sequence reads: CATRPEAFF. CDR3 coding DNA: TGTGCCACCCGGCCTGAAGCTTTCTTT. Using reference TRBV7-9 and TRBJ1-1 for the parts outside the CDR3, the full variable domain is DTGVSQNPRHKITKRGQNVTFRCDPISEHNRLYWYRQTLGQGPEFLTYFQNEAQLEKSRLLSDRFSAERPKGSFSTLEIQRTEQGDSAMYLCATRPEAFFGQGTRLTVV.

This clonotype was counted at least ten times. The V and J genes are TRBV29-1 and TRBJ2-1; D gene ambiguous. CDR1 SQVTM and CDR2 ANQGSEA come from the germline V gene. Between the trimmed V and J ends, which lost 5 bases and 0 bases, there was a span of 8 bases. The CDR3 extends over 13 amino acids. In DNA form, the CDR3 reads TGCAGCGTTCATAAAAGCTCCTACAATGAGCAGTTCTTC. It is translated as CSVHKSSYNEQFF.

This clonotype was seen only once. The chain carries TRBV12-3 or TRBV12-4 and TRBJ1-5, with D uncertain. V was shortened by 6 bases and J by 6 bases, with 15 bases between the two germline ends. The CDR3 has 14 residues. The CDR3 sequence is CASRPGALSQPQHF. CDR3 bases: TGTGCCAGCAGACCTGGAGCCTTGTCTCAGCCCCAGCATTTT.

The J gene is TRBJ2-2, the V gene TRBV11-1, with D possibly TRBD1 on 6 matching bases. The length of the CDR3 is 15 residues. Germline V gene lookup returns CDR1 SGHAT and CDR2 FQDESV (reference sequence). V lost 2 bases to trimming and J lost 6 bases, with 13 bases between them. DNA of the CDR3: TGTGCCAGCAGCTTAACAGGACAGAGGGCCGGGGAGCTGTTTTTT. Its translation is CASSLTGQRAGELFF.

The V gene is TRBV5-4, the J gene TRBJ1-1; tentative D call: TRBD1 (5 bases). V was pared by 0 bases and J by 4 bases, with 7 bases between. The CDR3 has 13 amino acids. Germline V gives CDR1 SGHNT, CDR2 YYREEE (reference sequence). Here the CDR3 DNA reads TGTGCCAGCAGCTTGGAAGGGGTCACTGAAGCTTTCTTT. Encoded protein: CASSLEGVTEAFF.

The rearrangement joins TRBV2 to TRBJ1-1; TRBD1 agrees at 9 bases. This CDR3 is 12 amino acids long. With V trimmed by 5 bases and J by 8 bases, 3 bases remained unmatched. Germline V gives CDR1 SNHLY, CDR2 FYNNEI. CDR3 DNA: TGTGCCAGCAGTAAACAGGGGGCCGAAGCTTTCTTT. Encoded protein: CASSKQGAEAFF.

This clonotype was observed a handful of times. The rearrangement links TRBV29-1 to TRBJ1-2; D is unresolved. CDR3 size: 11 residues. V dropped 6 bases and J dropped 10 bases, with 15 bases sitting between them. From germline, CDR1 is SQVTM and CDR2 ANQGSEA. The CDR3 spells CSVRHAGSYTF. The DNA of the CDR3 is TGCAGCGTCCGACATGCGGGATCCTACACCTTC.

Many counts were recorded for this clonotype. The chain combines TRBV3-1 with TRBJ1-6; the D is unclear. This CDR3 comprises 14 residues. Germline CDR1 is LGHDT and CDR2 is YNNKEL (reference sequence). Trimming removed 1 base from V and 7 bases from J, with 8 bases in between. CDR3 nucleotides: TGTGCCAGCAGCCAAGTTGGATGGAATTCACCCCTCCACTTT. It specifies CASSQVGWNSPLHF.

The rearrangement links TRBV20-1 to TRBJ1-1; D not certain. The V end was cut by 6 bases, the J end by 1 base, with 15 bases between. CDR3 size: 14 residues. Germline CDR1 and CDR2: DFQATT and SNEGSKA (reference sequence). This CDR3 is CSAGHQGGNTEAFF. The CDR3 nucleotides read TGCAGTGCAGGCCACCAAGGTGGGAACACTGAAGCTTTCTTT.

This clonotype was detected many times. The chain links TRBV3-1 to TRBJ2-7; D not resolved. The CDR3 length is 13 residues. Trimming pared 5 bases from V and 3 bases from J, leaving 11 bases between. Germline-derived CDR1 and CDR2 are LGHDT and YNNKEL (reference sequence). CDR3 loop: CASSGPPLYEQYF. CDR3 nucleotide sequence: TGTGCCAGCAGCGGGCCGCCGCTCTACGAGCAGTACTTC.

Only a few counts were recorded for this clonotype. The chain carries TRBV7-3 and TRBJ2-1, with D possibly being TRBD2 (6 bases). Trimming stripped 2 bases from V and 4 bases from J, with 15 bases between. The V gene's germline CDR1 is SGHTA and CDR2 FQGTGA. The CDR3 has 16 amino acids. The CDR3 here is CASSLSPGVGYNEQFF. Written as DNA, the CDR3 is TGTGCCAGCAGCTTATCCCCGGGGGTTGGGTACAATGAGCAGTTCTTC.

This clonotype was recorded at least ten times. The V call is TRBV6-2 or TRBV6-3, the J call TRBJ2-3; 10 nucleotides match TRBD2. Trimming cost V 7 bases and J 3 bases; bases outside gene matches: 13. The CDR3 sequence is 17 residues long. Germline CDR1 is MNHEY and CDR2 is SVGEGT. The CDR3 DNA follows: TGTGCCAGCAACCCCCGAGGAGCGGGGGGGGGAACAGATACGCAGTATTTT. Amino acids: CASNPRGAGGGTDTQYF.

This clonotype was observed a single time. The genes are TRBV19 and TRBJ2-3; the match to TRBD1 covers 8 bases. Germline lookup yields CDR1 LNHDA and CDR2 SQIVND (reference sequence). This CDR3 is built from 17 residues. Germline trimming cut 10 bases from V and 3 bases from J; bases unmatched to any gene: 18. CDR3: CATGKRTGRKNTDTQYF. CDR3 DNA: TGTGCCACCGGGAAACGGACAGGGAGAAAGAATACAGATACGCAGTATTTT. Combining the CDR3 with reference TRBV19 and TRBJ2-3 gives the whole variable domain DGGITQSPKYLFRKEGQNVTLSCEQNLNHDAMYWYRQDPGQGLRLIYYSQIVNDFQKGDIAEGYSVSREKKESFPLTVTSAQKNPTAFYLCATGKRTGRKNTDTQYFGPGTRLTVL.

The chain uses TRBV3-1 and TRBJ1-1; D perhaps matches TRBD1 (5 bases). CDR1 and CDR2 (germline): LGHDT, YNNKEL (reference sequence). This CDR3 region has 18 residues. V was pared by 0 bases and J by 4 bases, with 21 bases between. The CDR3, as DNA: TGTGCCAGCAGCCAAGAATGGGGGGGGATCACAGTCACCACTGAAGCTTTCTTT. Amino acid sequence: CASSQEWGGITVTTEAFF.

The chain recombines TRBV28 with TRBJ1-5, with D perhaps matching TRBD1 (6 bases). The CDR3 runs 13 residues. V was trimmed by 8 bases and J by 10 bases, leaving 18 bases between them. Germline assignment: CDR1 MDHEN and CDR2 SYDVKM. CDR3 sequence (DNA): TGTGCCAGCGTGAGGGGGAGGAATGGCCCCCAGCATTTT. It translates to CASVRGRNGPQHF.

This clonotype was counted many times. This chain joins TRBV2 and TRBJ2-5, with D perhaps TRBD2 (5 bases). This CDR3 spans 14 amino acids. Germline assignment: CDR1 SNHLY and CDR2 FYNNEI. The ends were cut back, 11 bases at V and 4 bases at J, with 20 bases in the middle. The CDR3 loop reads CASQAGLSTETQYF. The CDR3 DNA reads TGTGCCTCCCAGGCGGGCCTTTCAACAGAGACCCAGTACTTC.

The rearrangement links TRBV6-1 to TRBJ1-2; D is unresolved. The V and J ends lost 1 base and 8 bases respectively, with 14 bases between them. Germline CDR1 and CDR2: MNHNS and SASEGT. CDR3 length: 14 amino acids. CDR3 bases: TGTGCCAGCAGTGAAGGCGCGGGGAGCGGCGGCTACACCTTC. The encoded protein is CASSEGAGSGGYTF.

The rearrangement uses TRBV7-6 and TRBJ2-5; TRBD2 might be the D (6 bases). Trimming pared 5 bases from V and 3 bases from J, leaving 13 bases between. Germline V CDR1 and CDR2: SGHVS, FNYEAQ. CDR3 size: 14 residues. The CDR3 region has the DNA TGTGCCAGCAGCCGGGGAGGCGGGGAAGAGACCCAGTACTTC. This gives the protein CASSRGGGEETQYF.

The V gene is TRBV6-5, the J gene TRBJ1-2; D call uncertain. V lost 5 bases and J lost 3, with 10 bases in between. Germline assignment: CDR1 MNHEY and CDR2 SVGAGI. The CDR3 length is 13 residues. The CDR3 sequence is CASSRPRDYGYTF. In DNA form, the CDR3 reads TGTGCCAGCAGTCGACCGCGCGACTATGGCTACACCTTC.